Below, 20 T cell receptor beta chains from the same sample are listed, as sequenced in a study of graft-versus-host responses after intestinal transplantation. The antigens of these receptors remain unknown. Profiling relied on immunoSEQ multiplex PCR, and the TCRdb table lists in-frame clones only, not all of them. The sample contains roughly 120,000 clones, approximately 93% of which appear only once. Source: unstimulated CD8+ T cells sorted from spleen or lymph node cells, taken before transplant. These TCRs come from a human donor who was the organ donor for an intestinal transplant.

V is TRBV11-2 and J is TRBJ2-7; D perhaps matches TRBD1 (6 bases). The length of the CDR3 is 14 residues. Looked up from germline, CDR1 is SGHAT and CDR2 is FQNNGV. V shed 1 base and J shed 5 bases, with 12 bases lying between them. Here the CDR3 reads CASSLVGADNEQYF. Here the CDR3 DNA reads TGTGCCAGCAGCTTAGTGGGGGCTGACAACGAGCAGTACTTC.

This chain's CDR3 is CASSSTDYSQDTEAFF. The CDR3 nucleotides read TGCGCCAGCAGCTCGACGGACTATTCCCAAGACACTGAAGCTTTCTTT. V is TRBV5-1 and J is TRBJ1-1; D call uncertain. Germline V gene sequence: CDR1 SGHRS, CDR2 YFSETQ. The CDR3 covers 16 residues. Trimming pared 3 bases from V and 3 bases from J, leaving 18 bases between.

DNA of the CDR3: TGTGCCAGCAGTGTTGAGGGGAGCTCCTACGAGCAGTACTTC. The encoded protein is CASSVEGSSYEQYF. This chain links TRBV2 with TRBJ2-7; the D call may be TRBD1 or TRBD2 (5 bases each). Germline CDR1 SNHLY, CDR2 FYNNEI. CDR3 length equals 14 residues. V was shortened by 4 bases and J by 0 bases, with 10 bases between the two germline ends.

The chain recombines TRBV27 with TRBJ2-5; 14 bases agree with TRBD2. Near its end, the DNA agrees better with TRBJ2-7, so the J call may be wrong. Germline V gives CDR1 MNHEY, CDR2 SMNVEV (reference sequence). The CDR3 is 17 residues long. CDR3 in DNA: TGTGCCAGCAGTGCAATACCGGGACTAGCGGGAGAGAACGAGCAGTACTTC. The encoded protein is CASSAIPGLAGENEQYF.

The count of this clone is one. The sample contains more than one DNA sequence encoding this CDR3. This chain uses TRBV6-5 with TRBJ2-6; D is undetermined. Germline CDR1 and CDR2: MNHEY and SVGAGI. The CDR3 loop spans 15 amino acids. Trimming shortened V by 0 bases and J by 3 bases, and 6 bases separated the two germline ends. CDR3 protein: CASSYSSFGANVLTF. The CDR3 DNA reads TGTGCCAGCAGTTACTCGAGTTTTGGGGCCAACGTCCTGACTTTC.

DNA for the CDR3: TGTGCCAGCAGCACTCCGAGGGGAGCAGGGGGCAACTATGGCTACACCTTC. Its protein is CASSTPRGAGGNYGYTF. The chain recombines TRBV28 with TRBJ1-2; 8 nucleotides line up with TRBD1. CDR1 MDHEN and CDR2 SYDVKM come from the germline V gene. V was clipped by 6 bases and J by 2 bases; unmatched bases: 14. The CDR3 sequence is 17 residues long.

The chain carries TRBV10-2 and TRBJ1-2; TRBD1 agrees at 8 bases. Germline loops: CDR1 WSHSY, CDR2 SAAADI. V gave up 2 bases and J gave up 3 bases; unmatched junction bases: 8. There are 16 residues in the CDR3. In nucleotides, the CDR3 is TGCGCCAGCAGTGAGCCCAGGGGGCATTCTGACTATGGCTACACCTTC. Amino acid sequence: CASSEPRGHSDYGYTF.

The chain uses TRBV29-1 and TRBJ2-6, with 7 bases matching TRBD2. Germline CDR1 and CDR2: SQVTM and ANQGSEA. The CDR3 spans 16 residues. The V segment lost 6 bases and the J segment 1 base; nucleotides outside the gene matches: 9. CDR3 in amino acids: CSVPGRHLSGANVLTF. CDR3 nucleotides: TGCAGCGTGCCCGGGAGGCACCTATCTGGGGCCAACGTCCTGACTTTC.

The chain uses TRBV2 and TRBJ2-1; TRBD2 might be the D (7 bases). The CDR3 is 12 amino acids. V lost 7 bases and J 8 bases, leaving 12 bases between the germline ends. Germline V lookup: CDR1 SNHLY, CDR2 FYNNEI. CDR3 sequence reads: CASTPGGDEQFF. CDR3 nucleotide sequence: TGTGCCAGCACCCCGGGGGGCGATGAGCAGTTCTTC.

The rearrangement joins TRBV6-6 to TRBJ2-7; D is unclear. The V end lost 1 base, the J end lost 1 base, and 5 bases lay between the germline ends. This CDR3 comprises 13 residues. Germline V gene sequence: CDR1 MNHNY, CDR2 SVGAGI (reference sequence). CDR3 DNA: TGTGCCAGCAGTTACTTCGATTCCTACGAGCAGTACTTC. Encoded protein: CASSYFDSYEQYF.

This chain links TRBV27 with TRBJ2-5; D not certain. The CDR3 has 11 residues. The V gene's germline CDR1 is MNHEY and CDR2 SMNVEV (reference sequence). The germline V and J ends were trimmed by 5 bases and 4 bases, with 5 bases remaining between them. CDR3 nucleotides: TGTGCCAGCAGTCCCCTAGAGACCCAGTACTTC. Protein sequence: CASSPLETQYF.

This sequence joins TRBV7-8 and TRBJ1-2; 8 bases are a match to TRBD1. The ends lost 5 bases at V and 4 bases at J; junction bases unmatched: 12. Germline V gene sequence: CDR1 SGHVS, CDR2 FQNEAQ. The CDR3 is made up of 16 amino acids. Here the CDR3 reads CASSPGTGTGIYGYTF. CDR3 DNA: TGTGCCAGCAGCCCGGGGACCGGGACAGGCATCTATGGCTACACCTTC.

V is TRBV28 and J is TRBJ2-5, with D hard to call. This CDR3 contains 12 residues. Germline assignment: CDR1 MDHEN and CDR2 SYDVKM. With 3 bases removed from V and 5 bases from J, the gap between germline ends came to 7 bases. CDR3 sequence: CASSLVRETQYF. CDR3 sequence (DNA): TGTGCCAGCAGTTTGGTCAGGGAGACCCAGTACTTC.

The J gene is TRBJ2-1, the V gene TRBV5-4; unclear D gene. The germline gives CDR1 SGHNT, CDR2 YYREEE (reference sequence). The CDR3 has 12 residues. Trimming took 2 bases from V and 0 from J, leaving 0 bases between them. The CDR3: CASSFSYNEQFF. CDR3 coding DNA: TGTGCCAGCAGCTTCTCCTACAATGAGCAGTTCTTC.

The rearrangement joins TRBV5-1 to TRBJ2-7, with D possibly matching TRBD1 (6 bases). The germline gives CDR1 SGHRS, CDR2 YFSETQ. This CDR3 has 18 residues. With 4 bases removed from V and 3 bases from J, the gap between germline ends came to 26 bases. In DNA, the CDR3 is TGCGCCAGCAGCCCGTACAAGAAGTCAGGGGACCCCCTCTACGAGCAGTACTTC. It is translated as CASSPYKKSGDPLYEQYF.

The rearrangement joins TRBV9 to TRBJ1-2; D perhaps matches TRBD1 (5 bases). V was pared by 3 bases and J by 4 bases, with 10 bases between. This CDR3 spans 13 amino acids. Germline V gene sequence: CDR1 SGDLS, CDR2 YYNGEE. For the CDR3, the DNA is TGTGCCAGCAGCGGATCAGGGACCTATGGCTACACCTTC. It encodes CASSGSGTYGYTF.

CDR3: CAWRQSSYNSPLHF. The DNA for the CDR3 is TGTGCCTGGAGACAGAGCTCCTATAATTCACCCCTCCACTTT. This sequence joins TRBV30 and TRBJ1-6; D is unclear. V lost 3 bases, J lost 0 bases, and 6 bases lay in between. Germline CDR1 and CDR2: GTSNPN and SVGIG (reference sequence). The CDR3 loop spans 14 amino acids.

The chain carries TRBV7-9 and TRBJ2-7; 7 bases match TRBD2. This CDR3 has 13 amino acids. Trimming cost V 8 bases and J 3 bases; bases outside gene matches: 7. Germline V gene lookup returns CDR1 SEHNR and CDR2 FQNEAQ (reference sequence). The CDR3 loop is CASSGREGYEQYF. The CDR3 DNA reads as TGTGCCAGCTCGGGGAGGGAGGGCTACGAGCAGTACTTC.

The J gene is TRBJ2-7, the V gene TRBV19; D may correspond to TRBD1 or TRBD2 (5 bases each). The CDR3 totals 15 residues. Germline V gene data show CDR1 as LNHDA and CDR2 as SQIVND (reference sequence). V lost 3 bases, J lost 4 bases, and 16 bases lay in between. This CDR3 reads CASSISSGWGYEQYF. Here the CDR3 DNA reads TGTGCCAGTAGTATCAGCTCGGGGTGGGGGTACGAGCAGTACTTC.

The V gene is TRBV7-3, the J gene TRBJ2-5; D gene uncertain. Near its end, the DNA agrees better with TRBJ2-7, so the J call may be wrong. Germline CDR1 and CDR2: SGHTA and FQGTGA. The length of the CDR3 is 13 residues. The CDR3 nucleotides are TGTGCCAGCAGCTTGTGGTCGGGCTACGAGCAGTACTTC. This encodes CASSLWSGYEQYF.